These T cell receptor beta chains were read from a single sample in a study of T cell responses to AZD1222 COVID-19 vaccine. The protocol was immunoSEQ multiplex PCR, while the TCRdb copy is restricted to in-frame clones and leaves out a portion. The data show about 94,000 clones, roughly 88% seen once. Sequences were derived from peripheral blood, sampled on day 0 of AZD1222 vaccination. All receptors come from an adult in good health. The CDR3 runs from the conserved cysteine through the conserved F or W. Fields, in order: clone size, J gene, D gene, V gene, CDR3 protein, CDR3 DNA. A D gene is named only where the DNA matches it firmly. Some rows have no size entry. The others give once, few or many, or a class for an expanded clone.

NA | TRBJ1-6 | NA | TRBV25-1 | CASSGVGPYNSPLHF | TGTGCCAGCAGTGGCGTCGGGCCCTATAATTCACCCCTCCACTTT
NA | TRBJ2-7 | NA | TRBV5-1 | CASRPGETTYEQYF | TGCGCCAGCAGGCCCGGAGAAACTACCTACGAGCAGTACTTC
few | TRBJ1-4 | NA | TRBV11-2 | CASSPGDLFPSGLFF | TGTGCCAGCAGCCCGGGGGACCTTTTTCCGTCAGGACTGTTTTTT
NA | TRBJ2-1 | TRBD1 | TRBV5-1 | CASSLRQGAYNEQFF | TGCGCCAGCAGCTTGCGACAGGGGGCCTACAATGAGCAGTTCTTC
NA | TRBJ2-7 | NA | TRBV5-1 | CASSFFNEQYF | TGCGCCAGCAGCTTCTTCAACGAGCAGTACTTC
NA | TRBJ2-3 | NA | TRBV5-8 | CASILWDGSTDTQYF | TGTGCCAGCATTCTGTGGGACGGCAGCACAGATACGCAGTATTTT
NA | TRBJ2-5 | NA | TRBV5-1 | CASSGNTGYRETQYF | TGCGCCAGCAGCGGGAATACAGGGTATAGGGAGACCCAGTACTTC
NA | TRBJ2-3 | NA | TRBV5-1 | CASSLGVSDGTDTQYF | TGCGCCAGCAGCTTGGGGGTAAGCGACGGTACAGATACGCAGTATTTT
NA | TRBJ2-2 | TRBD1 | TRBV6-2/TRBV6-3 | CASSYGAGGGRTGELFF | TGTGCCAGCAGTTATGGGGCAGGGGGCGGCAGGACCGGGGAGCTGTTTTTT
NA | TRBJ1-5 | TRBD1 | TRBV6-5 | CASSPDRGRQPQHF | TGTGCCAGCAGCCCGGACAGGGGAAGGCAGCCCCAGCATTTT
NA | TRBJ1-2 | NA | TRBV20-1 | CSARDRQVWTF | TGCAGTGCTAGAGATCGGCAGGTCTGGACCTTC
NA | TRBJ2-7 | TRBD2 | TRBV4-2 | CASSQATSGAYEQYF | TGTGCCAGCAGCCAAGCGACTAGCGGGGCGTACGAGCAGTACTTC
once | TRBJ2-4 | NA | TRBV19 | CASSIGAGSGDIQYF | TGTGCCAGTAGTATTGGGGCGGGTTCGGGGGACATTCAGTACTTC
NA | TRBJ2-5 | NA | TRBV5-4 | CASSPRGTSAQTQYF | TGTGCCAGCAGCCCCCGGGGGACCTCCGCACAGACCCAGTACTTC
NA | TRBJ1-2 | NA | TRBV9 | CASSSPPRYTF | TGTGCCAGCAGCTCCCCCCCCCGCTACACCTTC
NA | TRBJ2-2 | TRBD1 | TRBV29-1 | CSASGGFGGELFF | TGCAGCGCTTCAGGGGGATTTGGCGGGGAGCTGTTTTTT
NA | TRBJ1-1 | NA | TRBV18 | CASSPKGGVGSEAFF | TGTGCCAGCTCACCAAAGGGTGGGGTTGGGAGTGAAGCTTTCTTT
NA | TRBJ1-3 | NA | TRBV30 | CAWSRRTASSGNTIYF | TGTGCCTGGAGTCGAAGGACAGCGAGCTCTGGAAACACCATATATTTT
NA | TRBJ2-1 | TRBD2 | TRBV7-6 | CASSAFWRGSSYNEQFF | TGTGCCAGCAGCGCCTTCTGGCGGGGGAGCTCCTACAATGAGCAGTTCTTC
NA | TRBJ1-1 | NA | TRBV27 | CASSLQGALSTEAFF | TGTGCCAGCAGTTTACAGGGAGCCTTGAGCACTGAAGCTTTCTTT
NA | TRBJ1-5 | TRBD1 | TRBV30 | CAWSIGTGDQPQHF | TGTGCCTGGAGTATAGGGACAGGAGATCAGCCCCAGCATTTT
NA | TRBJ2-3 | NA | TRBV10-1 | CASSEEGHTDTQYF | TGCGCCAGCAGTGAAGAGGGCCACACAGATACGCAGTATTTT
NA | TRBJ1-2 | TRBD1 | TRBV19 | CASRAGQGASHGYTF | TGTGCCAGTAGAGCGGGACAGGGCGCCTCACATGGCTACACCTTC
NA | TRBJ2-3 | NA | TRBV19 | CASSNTDTQYF | TGTGCCAGTAGTAACACAGATACGCAGTATTTT
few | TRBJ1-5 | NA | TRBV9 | CASSAGASNQPQHF | TGTGCCAGCAGCGCCGGAGCTAGCAATCAGCCCCAGCATTTT
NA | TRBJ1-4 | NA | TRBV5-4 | CASSLSELANEKLFF | TGTGCCAGCAGCTTAAGCGAACTGGCTAATGAAAAACTGTTTTTT
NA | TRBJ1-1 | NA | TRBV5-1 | CASSSGVNTEAFF | TGCGCCAGCAGCTCCGGGGTGAACACTGAAGCTTTCTTT
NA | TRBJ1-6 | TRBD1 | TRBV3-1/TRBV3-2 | CASSNGQELYNSPLHF | TGTGCCAGCAGCAACGGACAGGAACTCTATAATTCACCCCTCCACTTT
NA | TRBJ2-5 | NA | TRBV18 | CASSPITAQNQETQYF | TGTGCCAGCTCACCAATAACGGCGCAAAACCAAGAGACCCAGTACTTC
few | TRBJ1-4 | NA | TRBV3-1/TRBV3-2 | CASSQGAKLFF | TGTGCCAGCAGCCAAGGGGCAAAACTGTTTTTT
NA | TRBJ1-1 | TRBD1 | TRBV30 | CAWSHPGQGYTEAFF | TGTGCCTGGAGTCATCCGGGACAGGGGTATACTGAAGCTTTCTTT
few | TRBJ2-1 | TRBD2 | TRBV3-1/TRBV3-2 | CASSQESRAGGFNEQFF | TGTGCCAGCAGCCAAGAATCGCGCGCGGGGGGGTTTAATGAGCAGTTCTTC
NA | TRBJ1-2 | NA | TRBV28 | CASRDVYYGYTF | TGTGCCAGTCGGGACGTTTACTATGGCTACACCTTC
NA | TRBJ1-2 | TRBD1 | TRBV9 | CASSVSGTGGEVHGYTF | TGTGCCAGCAGCGTATCCGGGACAGGGGGCGAGGTGCATGGCTACACCTTC
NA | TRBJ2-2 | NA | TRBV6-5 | CASRSTRSAGELFF | TGTGCCAGCAGGTCTACCCGGTCGGCCGGGGAGCTGTTTTTT
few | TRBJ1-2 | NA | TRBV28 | CASRQNGQFNGYTF | TGTGCCAGCAGGCAAAACGGACAGTTTAATGGCTACACCTTC
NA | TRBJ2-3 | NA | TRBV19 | CASSMAGLRTDTQYF | TGTGCCAGTAGCATGGCCGGTCTCCGAACAGATACGCAGTATTTT
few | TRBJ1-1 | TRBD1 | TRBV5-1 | CASSARTGLNTEAFF | TGCGCCAGCAGCGCGAGGACAGGGCTGAACACTGAAGCTTTCTTT
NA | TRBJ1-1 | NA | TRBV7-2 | CASRKPSMNTEAFF | TGTGCCAGCAGGAAACCGAGCATGAACACTGAAGCTTTCTTT
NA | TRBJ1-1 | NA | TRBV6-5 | CASSSPGVRKAFF | TGTGCCAGCAGTTCCCCGGGGGTCCGGAAAGCTTTCTTT
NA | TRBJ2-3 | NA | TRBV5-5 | CASSRLQGHDTQYF | TGTGCCAGCAGTCGGCTCCAGGGCCATGATACGCAGTATTTT
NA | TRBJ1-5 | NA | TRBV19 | CASSQQGSAQPQHF | TGTGCCAGTAGCCAACAGGGCTCGGCCCAGCCCCAGCATTTT
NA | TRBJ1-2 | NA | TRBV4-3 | CASSQDYARGYGYTF | TGCGCCAGCAGCCAAGATTACGCCAGGGGATATGGCTACACCTTC
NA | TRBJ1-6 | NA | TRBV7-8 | CATRGGVGEGSPLHF | TGTGCCACCCGAGGTGGGGTAGGGGAAGGATCACCCCTCCACTTT
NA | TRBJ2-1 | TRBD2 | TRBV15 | CATSIIAGGPGEQFF | TGTGCCACCAGCATTATAGCGGGGGGGCCAGGTGAGCAGTTCTTC
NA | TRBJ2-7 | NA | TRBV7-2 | CASSLRSQTYEQYF | TGTGCCAGCAGCTTAAGGAGCCAGACCTACGAGCAGTACTTC
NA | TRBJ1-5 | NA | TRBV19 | CASRMGNQPQHF | TGTGCCAGTAGAATGGGCAATCAGCCCCAGCATTTT
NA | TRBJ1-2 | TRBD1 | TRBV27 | CASSPHRGPISDGYTF | TGTGCCAGCAGCCCTCACAGGGGCCCCATCTCGGATGGCTACACCTTC
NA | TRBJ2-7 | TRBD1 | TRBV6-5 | CASRPGQGSYEQYF | TGTGCCAGCAGGCCGGGACAGGGCTCCTACGAGCAGTACTTC
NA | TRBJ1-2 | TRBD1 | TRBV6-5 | CANSGTGAHYGYTF | TGTGCCAACAGCGGGACAGGGGCGCACTATGGCTACACCTTC
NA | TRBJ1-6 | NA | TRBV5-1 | CASSLDSSSSYNSPLHF | TGCGCCAGCAGCTTGGACAGCTCTAGCTCCTATAATTCACCCCTCCACTTT
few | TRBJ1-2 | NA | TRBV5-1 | CASSFVGAGGYTF | TGCGCCAGCAGCTTCGTGGGGGCTGGTGGCTACACCTTC
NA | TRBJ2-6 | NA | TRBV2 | CASSEAISGANVLTF | TGTGCCAGCAGTGAAGCGATCTCTGGGGCCAACGTCCTGACTTTC
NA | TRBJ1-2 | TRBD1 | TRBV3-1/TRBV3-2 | CASSQVGTGGGYTF | TGTGCCAGCAGCCAAGTGGGGACAGGGGGTGGCTACACCTTC
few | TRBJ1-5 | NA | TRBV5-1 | CASSLGGDQPQHF | TGCGCCAGCAGCTTGGGAGGGGATCAGCCCCAGCATTTT
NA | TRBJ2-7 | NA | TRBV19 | CASSIDPCRVGDCEQYF | TGTGCCAGTAGTATAGATCCTTGCAGGGTCGGAGATTGCGAGCAGTACTTC
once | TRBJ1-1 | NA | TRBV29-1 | CSVELAASEAFF | TGCAGCGTTGAGTTGGCGGCTAGTGAAGCTTTCTTT
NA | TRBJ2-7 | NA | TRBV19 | CASSTQGREEQYF | TGTGCCAGTAGTACACAGGGTCGGGAGGAGCAGTACTTC
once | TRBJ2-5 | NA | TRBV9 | CASSVGGGEETQYF | TGTGCCAGCAGCGTAGGAGGGGGGGAAGAGACCCAGTACTTC
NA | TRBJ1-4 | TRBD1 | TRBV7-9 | CASRKGQPYEKLFF | TGTGCCAGCAGGAAGGGACAGCCGTATGAAAAACTGTTTTTT